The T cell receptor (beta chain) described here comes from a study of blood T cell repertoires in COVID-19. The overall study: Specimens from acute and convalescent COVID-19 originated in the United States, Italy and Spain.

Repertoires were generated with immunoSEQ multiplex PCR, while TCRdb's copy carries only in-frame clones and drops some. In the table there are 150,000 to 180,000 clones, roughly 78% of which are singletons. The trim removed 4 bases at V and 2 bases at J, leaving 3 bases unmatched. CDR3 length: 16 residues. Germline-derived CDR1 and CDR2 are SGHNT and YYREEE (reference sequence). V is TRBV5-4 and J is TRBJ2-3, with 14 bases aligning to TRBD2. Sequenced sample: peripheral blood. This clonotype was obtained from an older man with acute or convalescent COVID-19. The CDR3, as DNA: TGTGCCAGCAGCGGGGGACTAGCGGGGGTCACAGATACGCAGTATTTT. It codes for CASSGGLAGVTDTQYF. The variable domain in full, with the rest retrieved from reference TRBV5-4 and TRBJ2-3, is ETGVTQSPTHLIKTRGQQVTLRCSSQSGHNTVSWYQQALGQGPQFIFQYYREEENGRGNFPPRFSGLQFPNYSSELNVNALELDDSALYLCASSGGLAGVTDTQYFGPGTRLTVL.